This TCR beta chain was identified during a study of cytomegalovirus exposure and HLA in healthy donors (dated by TCRdb to between 2016 and 2019). Background for the entire study: An earlier analysis of roughly 570 of the donors reported 250 to 300 Gb of sequence data and 117 million unique TCR beta sequences obtained from 180 million or so T cells. Every discovery cohort repertoire had been produced on one sequencing platform. Around 300 gigabases of sequencing data and roughly 90 million unique TCR sequences were included in an early release covering roughly 600 HLA-typed donors. The aim of the study was to test whether cataloging public T cell receptors could identify signatures of past pathogen exposure. The number of typed donors differed by locus: about 620-640 for A, B, C, DRB1 and DQB1; some 500 for DQA1; roughly 600 for DPA1; and roughly 450 for DPB1. Roughly five DR-DQ haplotypes were treated as single units for association and clustering because of strong linkage in the cohort. Donor age, sex, ethnicity and CMV serostatus were compiled together with the repertoire data. On average, about 200,000 unique TCR beta nucleotide sequences were sequenced per donor among several hundred genotyped donors of the cohort, with roughly 18% of those sequences being non-productive. Rather than drawing on any new phenotypic data, the later analysis identified candidate immune exposures from TCR beta sequences and the way those sequences occurred across donors. The study profiled the T cell repertoires of more than 500 subjects by immunosequencing and related them to cytomegalovirus serostatus. An earlier analysis of around 580 of the donors used high-throughput TCR beta sequencing to judge whether each TCR beta V gene segment behaved as functional or pseudogenic. Genome-wide SNP genotypes for about 65% of the 666 donors were used in a later genetic analysis, which treated that subset as a discovery cohort. The genetic ancestry cluster associated with self-reported Caucasian donors included 70% to 85% of the roughly 410 genotyped donors. Both class I and class II loci were covered by HLA typing, at four-digit resolution. To study patterns of TCR occurrence, a later analysis re-analyzed previously published TCR beta repertoires from more than 550 donors and added high-resolution HLA genotyping. In addition to the first cohort of approximately 670 subjects, a separate validation cohort of over 90 different subjects was used. To predict cytomegalovirus infection status, the study brought together high-throughput TCR immunosequencing, statistical association of individual TCRs with disease status, and machine learning. What the authors observed across the whole study: In a later analysis, several top co-occurrence clusters were reported to appear linked to parvovirus B19, influenza, CMV and Epstein-Barr virus. Because HLA typing was unavailable for some donors at each locus, only the typed subset was used in association tests. A total of 150 or so TCR beta chains were listed by the study as associated with cytomegalovirus. Cytomegalovirus status was reported to be diagnosed by the classifier with high specificity and sensitivity in both the original and validation cohorts. Most TCR sequences were observed very rarely across donors, whereas some public TCRs were present in many individuals. The authors suggested that the approach could potentially be extended to other disease states and immunological phenotypes. Most CMV-associated TCR beta chains appeared to be HLA-restricted in a later analysis, and the HLA associations seemed to be driven largely by CMV exposure. The 87-base-pair reads could not distinguish some IMGT-functional V segments, including TRBV6-2 and TRBV6-3, so those segments were excluded. In a later analysis, the rate of TCR association differed among HLA loci, with DRB1 alleles having the most associated TCRs and HLA-C alleles having the fewest. According to a later genetic analysis, donors in an Asian-associated ancestry cluster had fewer N-insertions in productive TCRs than the roughly 700-donor mean. Linkage disequilibrium might explain the correlated functional status among segregating V segments, but an unknown experimental factor could not be excluded. In a later analysis, HLA-associated TCR beta chains showed more clonal expansion and lower generation probabilities than non-associated chains that were equally common. A further reported finding was that TCR beta sequences accurately predicted the HLA-A and HLA-B alleles for most subjects in the first cohort. Roughly 17 rarely observed V segments, including chromosome 9 orphons, were excluded from the earlier analysis of a few hundred of the donors because counts were too low. When HLA alleles, especially DR and DQ, strongly co-occurred, TCR associations were difficult to assign to individual alleles. In an earlier analysis of approximately 590 of the donors, most TCR beta V segments appeared in productive rearrangements about 90% or about 30% of the time, broadly matching IMGT annotations. In vitro tests confirmed that three of the cytomegalovirus-associated TCR beta chains recognize cytomegalovirus antigens. Sequencing depth was assumed to be roughly uniform across donors in the presence/absence analyses, though that assumption may not hold. At a false discovery rate of 0.05, a later analysis linked some 18,000 TCR beta sequences to specific HLA alleles. This cohort had only TCR beta chains sequenced, and the lack of alpha or paired-chain data limited which features could be detected. The sequencing pipeline was judged likely to have produced a cluster of highly shared sequence variants as a technical artifact. V-gene and J-gene trimming of TCR beta chains was associated with a missense DCLRE1C variant in a later genetic analysis, and the association was replicated in an independent cohort. Immune exposure information for the cohort was limited to CMV serostatus.

The cohort comprised under 700 healthy bone marrow donors. Cohort members were all nominally healthy when sampled, although unrecorded immune exposures were likely present. The donor was CMV seronegative and was included in the group of approximately 350 seronegative cohort members. Every donor gave a peripheral blood sample, and the peripheral blood mononuclear cells from that sample were used for TCR beta sequencing. The Qiagen DNeasy Blood Extraction Kit was used to extract genomic DNA from the blood cell samples. A word on this clone: Its antigen is not yet known. No base quality values were provided; no much bigger clone lies one nucleotide off.

A distance of 14 bases separates the germline ends of V and J, which lose 4 bases and 6 bases respectively. The CDR3 spans 13 residues, from the cysteine through the phenylalanine. CDR3 DNA is the only sequence kept; it has 39 bases, read in frame from the first base. CDR1 and CDR2 are read off the germline V gene as SGDLS and YYNGEE. To prepare the library, the immunoSEQ multiplex PCR assay was applied. A mixture of 60 forward primers for TCR Vbeta segments and 13 reverse primers for TCR Jbeta segments was used in the multiplex PCR. A multiplex PCR assay on genomic DNA amplified the CDR3 region of rearranged TCR beta genes. The amplified TCR beta libraries were sequenced on the Illumina HiSeq System as 87-base-pair reads. On the authors' methods: In a later analysis, tens of millions of unique TCR beta chains were counted across the approximately 640 repertoires, and approximately 11 million of these chains were shared by at least two donors. Raw reads were error-corrected and collapsed into unique sequences with a nearest-neighbor algorithm that merged closely related sequences to remove PCR and sequencing errors. Alignment of CDR3 sequences to IMGT reference sequences was used to assign V, D and J gene segments. For a sequence to be retained, a match of at least six nucleotides to both a V gene segment and a J gene segment was required. Rearrangements were classified as productive when the CDR3 lacked stop codons and remained in frame with V and J, and all other rearrangements were classified as non-productive. CDR3 was defined according to IMGT convention as the region running from the second conserved V-encoded cysteine to the conserved J-encoded phenylalanine. In an earlier analysis of more than 550 of the donors, sequences lacking an unambiguous match to a single V gene segment were excluded. In an earlier analysis of around 600 of the donors, V segments were called functional above 56.7% productive rearrangements and were called segregating when the between-donor standard deviation exceeded 5%. A statistical classification framework was developed to diagnose cytomegalovirus status using the catalog of TCR beta chain sequences. In a later analysis, V and J genes were assigned by comparing TCR nucleotide sequences against IMGT/GENE-DB human TR gene sequences. A later analysis assigned CDR3 sequences and most-parsimonious VDJ recombination scenarios with the TCRdist pipeline. A later analysis defined each TCR beta chain by its CDR3 amino acid sequence plus V-gene family, and excluded reads lacking a unique V-gene family. As a way to deal with suspected cross-contamination and a sequencing artifact, a later analysis dropped 592 nucleotide sequences that were highly shared and had low generation probability. For each public chain, a later analysis derived a clonal expansion index from normalized ranks of inferred template counts within each repertoire. In a later analysis, generation probabilities were computed with a VDJ recombination model fitted to out-of-frame rearrangements, and the resulting probabilities were checked against IGoR. In a later analysis, TCR-TCR, TCR-HLA and TCR-CMV co-occurrence was scored with hypergeometric tests, and a repertoire-size bias correction was applied to TCR pairs. A later analysis estimated false discovery rates by permuting HLA or CMV assignments 20 times. In a later analysis, co-occurring TCRs were grouped using DBSCAN, and TCRdist sequence similarity was added for clustering within HLA-allele-positive subsets. Repertoires with fewer than 30,000 or more than 120,000 public chains were left out of co-occurrence clustering, as were a few repertoires with anomalous nucleotide sharing. Imported from immuneACCESS, the table was reduced by TCRdb to in-frame sequences with V and J called. These copies leave out some clones; in studies compared against another copy, an unresolved V gene accounts for under half, and the cause of the remainder is not known. The D gene and trimming were derived from the DNA, and the V and J assignments and clone size from that table. Within this sample are approximately 160,000 clones, with around 80% of them counted one time only. The top ten clonotypes cover about 0.77% of the sample.

Sample: PBMCs. Recombination connected TRBV9 to TRBJ2-7, with a tentative D gene TRBD1 over 5 matching bases. The sequence derives from a woman between 18 and 29 years old in good health and CMV-seronegative. The nucleotides read TGTGCCAGCAGCCCGGTGCAGGGATCCGAGCAGTACTTC. The encoded protein is CASSPVQGSEQYF.